The entry below describes one TCR beta chain. Its antigen is undetermined. Every contributor of samples was a Caucasian grown-up residing in Nashville, Tennessee. The sample is drawn from a study of shared clonotypes between healthy human individuals. Study background: For every donor, three CD4 naive, three CD4 memory, two CD8 naive and one CD8 memory plates were used. Study-level results: The study drew on few donors, limiting represented genetic and exposure-history diversity. Naive subsets generally had larger estimated richness than memory subsets.

The CDR3 has 13 residues. Germline V gene lookup returns CDR1 SGHRS and CDR2 YFSETQ. V lost 2 bases to trimming and J lost 15 bases; unmatched junction nucleotides: 8. The table came from immunoSEQ multiplex PCR; TCRdb's copy has only in-frame clones and leaves some out. Of roughly 2.5 million clones detected, over 85% appear once; the ten largest clones hold roughly 0.14%. This chain links TRBV5-1 with TRBJ2-1, with 10 bases aligning to TRBD2. The sequence derives from a man aged 18 to 29 in good health. Sequenced: naive CD4+ T cells sorted from blood. Stated subset: CD45RA+ positively selected. The CDR3 reads CASSFTLAGVRFF. The CDR3 DNA is TGCGCCAGCAGCTTTACGCTAGCGGGAGTACGGTTCTTC.